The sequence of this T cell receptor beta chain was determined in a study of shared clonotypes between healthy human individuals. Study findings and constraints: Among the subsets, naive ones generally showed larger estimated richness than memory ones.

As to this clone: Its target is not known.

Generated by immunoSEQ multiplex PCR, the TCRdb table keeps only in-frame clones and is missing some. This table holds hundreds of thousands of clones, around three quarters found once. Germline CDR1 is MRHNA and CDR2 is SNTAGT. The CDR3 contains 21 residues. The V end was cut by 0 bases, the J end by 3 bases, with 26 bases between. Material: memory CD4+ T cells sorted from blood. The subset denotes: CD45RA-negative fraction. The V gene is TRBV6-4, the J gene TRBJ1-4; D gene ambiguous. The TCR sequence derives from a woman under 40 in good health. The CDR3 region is CASSDSSPGLLGDWANEKLFF. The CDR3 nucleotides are TGTGCCAGCAGTGACTCGAGTCCTGGTTTGTTGGGTGATTGGGCTAATGAAAAACTGTTTTTT.